A selection of T cell receptor beta chains follows, all from one sample in a study of T cell responses to AZD1222 COVID-19 vaccine. Here immunoSEQ multiplex PCR was the method, and the copy in TCRdb shows in-frame clones only, minus some. The table records around 160,000 clones, around 89% of them present only once. Sequencing used peripheral blood, obtained on day 0 of AZD1222 vaccination. Receptor source: an adult in good health. Each CDR3 is given with its conserved first and last residue. The D gene is left open where the match is weak. Only part of the rows carry a size: once, few, many, or a class if the clone is expanded.

abundance	d_gene	v_gene	j_gene	CDR3nt	CDR3aa
few	TRBD1	TRBV6-5	TRBJ2-7	TGTGCCAGCAGCCCGACAGGGGGTAGCTCCTACGAGCAGTACTTC	CASSPTGGSSYEQYF
NA	NA	TRBV6-5	TRBJ2-1	TGTGCCAGCAGCCACTATCCCGTTGGGAAAGAGCAGTTCTTC	CASSHYPVGKEQFF
NA	NA	TRBV2	TRBJ1-6	TGTGCCAGCAGGGAAGGGTCCTATAATTCACCCCTCCACTTT	CASREGSYNSPLHF
NA	NA	TRBV18	TRBJ2-1	TGTGCCAGCTCACCACCAAGGGGTGTGATAATCGGGGTGGATGAGCAGTTCTTC	CASSPPRGVIIGVDEQFF
NA	NA	TRBV27	TRBJ1-1	TGTGCCAGCAGTTTATTCCGGGGCCAGGGGTACACTGAAGCTTTCTTT	CASSLFRGQGYTEAFF
NA	NA	TRBV18	TRBJ1-5	TGTGCCAGCTCACAGGAGAACAGCAATCAGCCCCAGCATTTT	CASSQENSNQPQHF
NA	NA	TRBV6-5	TRBJ1-1	TGTGCCAGCACCCGGGCCCCTCCATCTGGACAAGCTTTCTTT	CASTRAPPSGQAFF
NA	TRBD1	TRBV4-2	TRBJ1-6	TGTGCCAGCAGCCCAGATCCTGGGGGGTCCAGGGGGTCACCCCTCCACTTT	CASSPDPGGSRGSPLHF
NA	NA	TRBV24-1	TRBJ2-2	TGTGCCACCAGCCGTCAGAGGGGCGGGGAGCTGTTTTTT	CATSRQRGGELFF
NA	TRBD1	TRBV19	TRBJ1-5	TGTGCCAGTCAGATTATACAGGGGAACCAGCCCCAGCATTTT	CASQIIQGNQPQHF
NA	TRBD1	TRBV7-9	TRBJ2-3	TGTGCCAGCAGCTTAGGATGGCAGGGGGCTGCAGATACGCAGTATTTT	CASSLGWQGAADTQYF
once	NA	TRBV12-5	TRBJ2-7	TGTGCTAGTGGTAACCCGACGGAGTCCTACGAGCAGTACTTC	CASGNPTESYEQYF
NA	NA	TRBV6-5	TRBJ1-6	TGTGCCAGCAGGACCGATCTCTCCTATAATTCACCCCTCCACTTT	CASRTDLSYNSPLHF
NA	TRBD1	TRBV19	TRBJ2-7	TGTGCCAGCAAAGACCGGGACAGGGACTCCTACGAGCAGTACTTC	CASKDRDRDSYEQYF
NA	NA	TRBV7-7	TRBJ2-1	TGTGCTAGCAGCCGCGGGACTGTCTCCTACAATGAGCAGTTCTTC	CASSRGTVSYNEQFF
NA	TRBD1	TRBV5-6	TRBJ1-2	TGTGCCAGCAGCTTGGGAGGGACAGGAGGAGGCTACACCTTC	CASSLGGTGGGYTF
NA	NA	TRBV5-1	TRBJ2-7	TGCGCCAGCAGCTTGGTGGCGGGTTCCTCCTACGAGCAGTACTTC	CASSLVAGSSYEQYF
once	NA	TRBV6-5	TRBJ1-2	TGTGCCAGCAGTTACGGGGCAGGGGATGGCTACACCTTC	CASSYGAGDGYTF
once	NA	TRBV27	TRBJ1-1	TGTGCCAGCAGTCTCCGCACAGGGTCCAGAATTGAAGCTTTCTTT	CASSLRTGSRIEAFF
NA	NA	TRBV19	TRBJ1-3	TGTGCCAGTAGTATAAGGCAGGGTACGAGCTCTGGAAACACCATATATTTT	CASSIRQGTSSGNTIYF
NA	NA	TRBV5-1	TRBJ2-5	TGCGCCAGCAGCCGGAGTACAGGGACCGAGACCCAGTACTTC	CASSRSTGTETQYF
NA	TRBD1	TRBV7-8	TRBJ1-3	TGTGCCAGCAGCTTACAGGGACAGGCGCGAAACACCATATATTTT	CASSLQGQARNTIYF
NA	NA	TRBV4-1	TRBJ1-6	TGCGCCAGCAGCAACGACCCGGAATATAATTCACCCCTCCACTTT	CASSNDPEYNSPLHF
NA	NA	TRBV6-5	TRBJ1-1	TGTGCCAGCAGTTACTCTCGGTGGGGGAACACTGAAGCTTTCTTT	CASSYSRWGNTEAFF